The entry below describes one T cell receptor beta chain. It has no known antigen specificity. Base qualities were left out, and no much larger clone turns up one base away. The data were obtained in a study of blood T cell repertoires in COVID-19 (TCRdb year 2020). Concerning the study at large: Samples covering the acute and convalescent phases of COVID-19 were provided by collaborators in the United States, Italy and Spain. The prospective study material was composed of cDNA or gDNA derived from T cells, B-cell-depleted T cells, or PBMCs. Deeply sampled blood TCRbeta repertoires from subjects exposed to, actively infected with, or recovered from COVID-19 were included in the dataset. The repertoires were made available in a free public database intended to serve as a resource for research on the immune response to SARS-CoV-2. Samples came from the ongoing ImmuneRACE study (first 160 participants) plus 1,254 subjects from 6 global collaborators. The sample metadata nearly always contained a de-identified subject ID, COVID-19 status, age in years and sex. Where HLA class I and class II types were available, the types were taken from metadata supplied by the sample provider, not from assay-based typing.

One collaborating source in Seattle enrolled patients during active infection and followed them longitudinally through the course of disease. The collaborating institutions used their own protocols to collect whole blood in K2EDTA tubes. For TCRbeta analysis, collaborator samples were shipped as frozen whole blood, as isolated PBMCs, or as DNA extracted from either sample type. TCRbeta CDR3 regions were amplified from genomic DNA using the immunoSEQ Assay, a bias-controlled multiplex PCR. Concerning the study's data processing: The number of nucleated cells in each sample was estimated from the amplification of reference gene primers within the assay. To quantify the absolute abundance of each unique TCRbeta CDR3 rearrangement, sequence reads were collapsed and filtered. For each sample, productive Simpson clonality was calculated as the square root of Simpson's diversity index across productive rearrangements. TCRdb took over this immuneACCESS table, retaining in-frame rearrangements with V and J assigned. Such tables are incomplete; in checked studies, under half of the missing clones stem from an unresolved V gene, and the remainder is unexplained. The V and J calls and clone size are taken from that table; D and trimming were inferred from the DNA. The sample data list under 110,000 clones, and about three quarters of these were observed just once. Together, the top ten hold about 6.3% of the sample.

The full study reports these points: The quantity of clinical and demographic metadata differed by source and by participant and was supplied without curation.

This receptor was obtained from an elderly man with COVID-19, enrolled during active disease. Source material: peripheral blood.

Here the CDR3 is given as CASSLNGRTATNEKLFF. The DNA sequence reads TGTGCCAGCAGCTTAAATGGACGGACTGCAACTAATGAAAAACTGTTTTTT. This sequence uses TRBV7-3 and TRBJ1-4, with no D gene named confidently. Counted from cysteine to phenylalanine, this CDR3 has 17 amino acids. Only CDR3 DNA remains: 51 bases, in frame from the first base. Based on the germline V gene, the CDR1 and CDR2 sequences are SGHTA and FQGTGA. V lost 1 base and J lost 0 bases; the stretch between them is 12 bases long.